The 31 T cell receptor beta chains given below trace back to one sample, sequenced in a study of blood T cell repertoires in COVID-19. TCRdb keeps only in-frame clones here, not all; method: immunoSEQ multiplex PCR. The table has hundreds of thousands of clones, 80% to 90% seen once. Sequenced: peripheral blood. These TCRs come from a middle-aged man with acute or convalescent COVID-19.

J is TRBJ2-5 and V is TRBV6-5; 11 positions agree with TRBD1. The J segment lost 3 bases and the V segment lost 8 bases, leaving 8 bases of the junction unmatched. CDR1 and CDR2 (germline): MNHEY, SVGAGI. This CDR3 comprises 15 residues. The CDR3 spells CASRTGGRVEETQYF. In DNA, the CDR3 is TGTGCCAGCCGGACAGGGGGCAGGGTTGAAGAGACCCAGTACTTC.

The chain employs TRBV6-5 and TRBJ1-5, with 10 bases matching TRBD1. The trim removed 4 bases at V and 4 bases at J, leaving 4 bases unmatched. In germline, CDR1 is MNHEY, CDR2 SVGAGI. The CDR3 runs 15 residues. The CDR3 bases are TGTGCCAGCAGTTCCGGGACAGGGGAGAATCAGCCCCAGCATTTT. Protein sequence: CASSSGTGENQPQHF.

The V call is TRBV10-3, the J call TRBJ1-1; the D gene is possibly TRBD1 (6 bases). The CDR3 is 12 residues long. Germline CDR1 ENHRY, CDR2 SYGVKD. V lost 6 bases to trimming and J lost 5 bases, with 10 bases between them. The DNA for the CDR3 is TGTGCCATCAGCCTACAGGGAACTGAAGCTTTCTTT. Its protein product is CAISLQGTEAFF.

The table lists this clone with a count of one. The V call is TRBV18, the J call TRBJ2-2; 9 positions agree with TRBD1. CDR3 size: 15 residues. The V and J ends lost 9 bases and 3 bases, in that order; junction bases with no gene match: 8. Germline V gene sequence: CDR1 KGHSH, CDR2 LQKENI. The CDR3 DNA reads TGTGCCAGTGCACCGGGACAGGGAGACACCGGGGAGCTGTTTTTT. It specifies CASAPGQGDTGELFF.

The chain uses TRBV7-2 and TRBJ2-7; D is perhaps TRBD1 (6 bases). The germline CDR1 and CDR2 sequences are SGHTA and FQGNSA. V was shortened by 5 bases and J by 4 bases, with 12 bases between the two germline ends. This CDR3 has 13 amino acids. In DNA, the CDR3 is TGTGCCAGCAGCGTAGGGACAATGTACGAGCAGTACTTC. Its protein product is CASSVGTMYEQYF.

This chain joins TRBV6-5 and TRBJ2-5, with D perhaps TRBD1 (6 bases). CDR1 and CDR2 from the germline V gene are MNHEY and SVGAGI. The CDR3 length is 15 residues. Trimming pared 0 bases from V and 4 bases from J, leaving 12 bases between. Written as DNA, the CDR3 is TGTGCCAGCAGTTACTCGGAGACAGGAGGAGAGACCCAGTACTTC. This gives the protein CASSYSETGGETQYF.

This clone has a handful of counts. The chain joins TRBV19 to TRBJ1-1; 7 nucleotides align to TRBD1. The V gene's germline CDR1 is LNHDA and CDR2 SQIVND (reference sequence). The CDR3 runs to 14 residues. The V gene end was trimmed by 7 bases and the J gene end by 0 bases; junction bases not matched to a gene: 5. CDR3 sequence reads: CASKSGQMNTEAFF. CDR3 DNA sequence: TGTGCCAGTAAATCGGGACAGATGAACACTGAAGCTTTCTTT.

This clone has more than one count but fewer than ten. This sequence joins TRBV20-1 and TRBJ1-5, with a tentative D call TRBD1 (6 bases). CDR3 size: 15 residues. Deletions cut 4 bases from V and 1 base from J, with 14 bases between. Germline V lookup: CDR1 DFQATT, CDR2 SNEGSKA (reference sequence). The DNA for the CDR3 is TGCAGTGCTACTGAGAGGGGGGGGAGCAATCAGCCCCAGCATTTT. This gives the protein CSATERGGSNQPQHF.

The rearrangement links TRBV4-2 to TRBJ1-2; 9 bases agree with TRBD1. V trimming: 0 bases; J trimming: 0 bases; junction bases outside the gene matches: 8. CDR1 is LGHNA and CDR2 is YNFKEQ in the germline V gene. This CDR3 has 18 residues. The CDR3 spells CASSQEGTGRPANYGYTF. The CDR3 DNA reads as TGTGCCAGCAGCCAAGAGGGGACAGGGAGGCCGGCTAACTATGGCTACACCTTC.

This clone was found a few times. V is TRBV6-2 or TRBV6-3 and J is TRBJ1-5; D perhaps matches TRBD1 (5 bases). This CDR3 has 18 amino acids. Germline V CDR1 and CDR2: MNHEY, SVGEGT. V lost 0 bases, J lost 5 bases, and 20 bases lay in between. The CDR3, as DNA: TGTGCCAGCAGTTACTCGATCATTAGGGGCGGGGATCATCAGCCCCAGCATTTT. Translation gives CASSYSIIRGGDHQPQHF.

V and J are TRBV9 and TRBJ2-5; 7 bases map to TRBD2. The CDR3 sequence is 15 residues long. CDR1 SGDLS and CDR2 YYNGEE come from the germline V gene. V lost 0 bases and J lost 5; bases outside the gene matches: 7. The CDR3 DNA follows: TGTGCCAGCAGCGTAGGCGGGGGATCGAGGGAGACCCAGTACTTC. Residues: CASSVGGGSRETQYF. The full variable domain, in which reference TRBV9 and TRBJ2-5 provide the parts outside the CDR3, is DSGVTQTPKHLITATGQRVTLRCSPRSGDLSVYWYQQSLDQGLQFLIQYYNGEERAKGNILERFSAQQFPDLHSELNLSSLELGDSALYFCASSVGGGSRETQYFGPGTRLLVL.

This rearrangement joins TRBV27 to TRBJ1-2; D uncertain. This CDR3 has 13 residues. V lost 2 bases and J 2 bases, leaving 6 bases between the germline ends. Germline V gives CDR1 MNHEY, CDR2 SMNVEV (reference sequence). The CDR3 loop is CASSLGPNYGYTF. The CDR3 coding sequence is TGTGCCAGCAGTTTAGGGCCCAACTATGGCTACACCTTC.

This CDR3 is CASNLRDRNEQFF. CDR3 nucleotides: TGTGCCAGCAACCTCCGGGACAGGAATGAGCAGTTCTTC. V is TRBV2 and J is TRBJ2-1, with 8 bases aligning to TRBD1. V lost 7 bases and J lost 7; bases outside the gene matches: 6. The length of the CDR3 is 13 residues. CDR1 and CDR2 from the germline V gene are SNHLY and FYNNEI. The variable domain in full, with the rest retrieved from reference TRBV2 and TRBJ2-1, is EPEVTQTPSHQVTQMGQEVILRCVPISNHLYFYWYRQILGQKVEFLVSFYNNEISEKSEIFDDQFSVERPDGSNFTLKIRSTKLEDSAMYFCASNLRDRNEQFFGPGTRLTVL.

The chain combines TRBV7-3 with TRBJ2-2; weak D call: TRBD1 (6 bases). The germline V gene encodes CDR1 SGHTA and CDR2 FQGTGA. The V and J ends lost 4 bases and 5 bases respectively, with 17 bases between them. This CDR3 contains 16 residues. The CDR3 here is CASSSNSRGGTGELFF. The CDR3 DNA sequence: TGTGCCAGCAGCTCTAATAGCCGAGGGGGAACCGGGGAGCTGTTTTTT. The variable domain in full, completed from reference TRBV7-3 and TRBJ2-2, reads GAGVSQTPSNKVTEKGKYVELRCDPISGHTALYWYRQSLGQGPEFLIYFQGTGAADDSGLPNDRFFAVRPEGSVSTLKIQRTERGDSAVYLCASSSNSRGGTGELFFGEGSRLTVL.

The chain couples TRBV5-1 to TRBJ1-4; no clear D gene. The CDR3 has 15 residues. Germline CDR1 SGHRS, CDR2 YFSETQ. V lost 4 bases and J lost 0, with 10 bases in between. The CDR3 DNA reads TGCGCCAGCAGCCCCAACGGTGCAACTAATGAAAAACTGTTTTTT. Translated: CASSPNGATNEKLFF.

This sequence joins TRBV7-6 and TRBJ2-7, with a possible D match to TRBD2 (6 bases). Germline assignment: CDR1 SGHVS and CDR2 FNYEAQ. The V gene lost 5 bases and the J gene lost 1 base, with 18 bases spanning the gap. The CDR3 runs to 16 residues. The CDR3 nucleotides read TGTGCCAGCAGCCCCGCTCAGGGACTGACGTCCTACGAGCAGTACTTC. It translates to CASSPAQGLTSYEQYF. The full variable domain, its missing parts supplied by reference TRBV7-6 and TRBJ2-7, is GAGVSQSPRYKVTKRGQDVALRCDPISGHVSLYWYRQALGQGPEFLTYFNYEAQQDKSGLPNDRFSAERPEGSISTLTIQRTEQRDSAMYRCASSPAQGLTSYEQYFGPGTRLTVT.

The V gene is TRBV6-5, the J gene TRBJ2-5, with D possibly TRBD1 on 5 matching bases. The ends were cut back, 0 bases at V and 4 bases at J, with 15 bases in the middle. The germline gives CDR1 MNHEY, CDR2 SVGAGI. This CDR3 region has 16 residues. CDR3 DNA sequence: TGTGCCAGCAGTTACTCATGGTCAGGAACAGGAGAGACCCAGTACTTC. Translation: CASSYSWSGTGETQYF.

V and J are TRBV7-6 and TRBJ2-7; 8 positions agree with TRBD1. Unmatched junction bases numbered 5, after V lost 1 base and J lost 3 bases. The CDR3 totals 15 residues. Germline-derived CDR1 and CDR2 are SGHVS and FNYEAQ. Here the CDR3 DNA reads TGTGCCAGCAGCTTAGACAGGGGGTCCGTCTACGAGCAGTACTTC. This gives the protein CASSLDRGSVYEQYF.

Note on this clone: The sample holds other DNA sequences that translate to the same CDR3. The chain recombines TRBV5-1 with TRBJ2-3, with TRBD2 matching 11 bases. Germline V CDR1 and CDR2: SGHRS, YFSETQ. The J segment lost 3 bases and the V segment lost 0 bases, leaving 3 bases of the junction unmatched. CDR3 size: 16 residues. CDR3 bases: TGCGCCAGCAGCTTGGGTACTAGCGGGGGAACAGATACGCAGTATTTT. This sequence encodes CASSLGTSGGTDTQYF.

This clone has just one count. This chain connects TRBV28 to TRBJ2-1; TRBD2 might be the D (6 bases). This CDR3 is 14 amino acids long. Germline CDR1 and CDR2: MDHEN and SYDVKM. Trimming took 1 base from V and 4 from J, leaving 8 bases between them. This CDR3 reads CASSLLADYNEQFF. CDR3 sequence (DNA): TGTGCCAGCAGTTTATTAGCGGATTACAATGAGCAGTTCTTC.

The chain has TRBV5-1 and TRBJ1-5, with a possible D match to TRBD1 (6 bases). Trimming pared 3 bases from V and 7 bases from J, leaving 11 bases between. CDR3 size: 13 residues. Germline lookup yields CDR1 SGHRS and CDR2 YFSETQ. The CDR3 DNA reads as TGCGCCAGCAGCTCCGAAGGGGGACAGCCCCAGCATTTT. Its translation: CASSSEGGQPQHF.

This clone was picked up one time. The chain is built from TRBV27 and TRBJ1-1, with 9 nucleotides matching TRBD1. Germline loops: CDR1 MNHEY, CDR2 SMNVEV (reference sequence). The CDR3 spans 15 residues. V lost 3 bases to trimming and J lost 1 base; unmatched junction nucleotides: 3. The CDR3 loop is CASSLTGGKNTEAFF. In DNA, the CDR3 is TGTGCCAGCAGTTTGACAGGGGGTAAGAACACTGAAGCTTTCTTT.

J is TRBJ1-6 and V is TRBV27; perhaps TRBD1 as D (5 bases). Germline lookup yields CDR1 MNHEY and CDR2 SMNVEV (reference sequence). This CDR3 has 14 amino acids. Trimming removed 3 bases from V and 14 bases from J, with 17 bases in between. DNA for the CDR3: TGTGCCAGCAGTTTTGAAAGGCAGGGAGGGGCCCTCCACTTT. Protein product: CASSFERQGGALHF.

The chain recombines TRBV10-1 with TRBJ1-1; D call uncertain. Germline V gene lookup returns CDR1 WNHNN and CDR2 SYGVQD (reference sequence). V dropped 1 base and J dropped 0 bases, with 9 bases sitting between them. CDR3 length: 15 amino acids. DNA for the CDR3: TGCGCCAGCAGTGAGTTCTCAGGCATGAACACTGAAGCTTTCTTT. Its translation: CASSEFSGMNTEAFF.

The chain uses TRBV4-1 and TRBJ1-4, with a possible D match to TRBD1 (5 bases). With 1 base removed from V and 0 bases from J, the gap between germline ends came to 12 bases. This CDR3 is 17 amino acids long. CDR1 and CDR2 (germline): MGHRA, YSYEKL. The CDR3 DNA is TGCGCCAGCAGCCAAGGTGAGGGGAGGTCAACTAATGAAAAACTGTTTTTT. Its translation is CASSQGEGRSTNEKLFF.

This chain connects TRBV7-3 to TRBJ2-3; TRBD2 aligns across 11 bases. Germline assignment: CDR1 SGHTA and CDR2 FQGTGA. CDR3 length: 14 amino acids. V shed 5 bases and J 8 bases; nucleotides not matched to a gene: 6. CDR3 sequence reads: CASSLGLAGGTQYF. The CDR3 DNA is TGTGCCAGCAGCCTAGGGCTAGCGGGAGGTACGCAGTATTTT.

This sequence joins TRBV7-9 and TRBJ2-7; 9 bases are a match to TRBD1. J was trimmed by 0 bases and V by 6 bases; bases with no gene match: 6. Germline CDR1 SEHNR, CDR2 FQNEAQ (reference sequence). CDR3 length: 15 amino acids. In DNA form, the CDR3 reads TGTGCCAGCAGTCCCGCGGACAGGGGCTCCTACGAGCAGTACTTC. Protein: CASSPADRGSYEQYF.

This rearrangement joins TRBV27 to TRBJ2-7, with D tentatively TRBD1 (9 bases). Trimming stripped 6 bases from V and 3 bases from J, with 21 bases between. Germline V gene data show CDR1 as MNHEY and CDR2 as SMNVEV (reference sequence). The CDR3 consists of 16 residues. The CDR3 DNA is TGTGCCAGCAGCATCCGGGGGGGGACAGGGAACTACGAGCAGTACTTC. Protein product: CASSIRGGTGNYEQYF.

This chain links TRBV2 with TRBJ1-1, with a weak D call TRBD1 (5 bases). The length of the CDR3 is 14 residues. Trimming left V 6 bases short and J 6 bases short, with 17 bases between. CDR1 and CDR2 (germline): SNHLY, FYNNEI. CDR3: CASSSRQIRPEAFF. The DNA for the CDR3 is TGTGCCAGCAGCTCCCGACAGATTAGGCCTGAAGCTTTCTTT. Filled out from reference TRBV2 and TRBJ1-1, the complete variable domain reads EPEVTQTPSHQVTQMGQEVILRCVPISNHLYFYWYRQILGQKVEFLVSFYNNEISEKSEIFDDQFSVERPDGSNFTLKIRSTKLEDSAMYFCASSSRQIRPEAFFGQGTRLTVV.

The genes are TRBV7-7 and TRBJ2-5, with 10 bases identical to TRBD2. The CDR3 totals 15 residues. V lost 5 bases and J lost 2; bases outside the gene matches: 5. CDR1 SSHAT and CDR2 FNYEAQ come from the germline V gene (reference sequence). CDR3 sequence: CASSPIAGGQETQYF. The CDR3 nucleotides are TGTGCCAGCAGCCCCATAGCGGGGGGTCAAGAGACCCAGTACTTC.

V and J are TRBV7-9 and TRBJ1-4, with TRBD1 matching over 7 bases. CDR3 length: 16 amino acids. The ends lost 5 bases at V and 8 bases at J; junction bases unmatched: 14. Germline V lookup: CDR1 SEHNR, CDR2 FQNEAQ (reference sequence). In nucleotides, the CDR3 is TGTGCCAGCAGCGGGGCAGGGGGATCTTTCGGGGAAAAACTGTTTTTT. Translation: CASSGAGGSFGEKLFF.